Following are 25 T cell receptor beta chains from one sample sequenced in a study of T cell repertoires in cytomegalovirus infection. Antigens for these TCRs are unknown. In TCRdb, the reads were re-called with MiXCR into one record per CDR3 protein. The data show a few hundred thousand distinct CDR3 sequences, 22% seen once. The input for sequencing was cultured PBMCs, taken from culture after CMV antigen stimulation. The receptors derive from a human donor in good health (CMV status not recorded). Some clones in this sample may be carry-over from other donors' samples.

CDR3 coding DNA: TGTGCCAGCATTCTAGACAGGGGTTTGAACACTGAAGCTTTCTTT. This codes for CASILDRGLNTEAFF. The chain recombines TRBV12-3 or TRBV12-4 with TRBJ1-1, with 8 bases identical to TRBD1. The CDR3 consists of 15 residues. V lost 7 bases and J lost 0; bases outside the gene matches: 7.

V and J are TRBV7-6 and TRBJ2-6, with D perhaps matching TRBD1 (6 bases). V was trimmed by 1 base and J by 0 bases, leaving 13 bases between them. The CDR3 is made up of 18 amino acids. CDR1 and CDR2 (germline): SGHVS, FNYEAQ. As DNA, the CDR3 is TGTGCCAGCAGCTTAGTAGGGGGAGAATTCTCTGGGGCCAACGTCCTGACTTTC. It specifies CASSLVGGEFSGANVLTF. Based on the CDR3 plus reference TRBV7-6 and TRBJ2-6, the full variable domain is GAGVSQSPRYKVTKRGQDVALRCDPISGHVSLYWYRQALGQGPEFLTYFNYEAQQDKSGLPNDRFSAERPEGSISTLTIQRTEQRDSAMYRCASSLVGGEFSGANVLTFGAGSRLTVL.

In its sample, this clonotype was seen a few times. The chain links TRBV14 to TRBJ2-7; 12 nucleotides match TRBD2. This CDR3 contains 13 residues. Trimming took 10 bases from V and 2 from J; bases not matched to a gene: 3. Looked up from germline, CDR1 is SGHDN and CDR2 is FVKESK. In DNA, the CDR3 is TGTGCCAATCGACTAGCGGGGGCCTACGAGCAGTACTTC. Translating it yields CANRLAGAYEQYF.

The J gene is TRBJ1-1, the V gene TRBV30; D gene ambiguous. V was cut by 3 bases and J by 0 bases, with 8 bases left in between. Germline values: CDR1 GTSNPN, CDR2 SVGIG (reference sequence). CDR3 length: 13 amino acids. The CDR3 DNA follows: TGTGCCTGGAGCGTGACCTTGAACACTGAAGCTTTCTTT. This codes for CAWSVTLNTEAFF.

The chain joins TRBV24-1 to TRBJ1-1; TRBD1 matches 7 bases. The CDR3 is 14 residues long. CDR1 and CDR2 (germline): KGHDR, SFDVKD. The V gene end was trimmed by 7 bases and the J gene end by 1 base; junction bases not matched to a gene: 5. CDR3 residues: CATRAGQTNTEAFF. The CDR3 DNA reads TGTGCCACCAGGGCGGGACAGACGAACACTGAAGCTTTCTTT.

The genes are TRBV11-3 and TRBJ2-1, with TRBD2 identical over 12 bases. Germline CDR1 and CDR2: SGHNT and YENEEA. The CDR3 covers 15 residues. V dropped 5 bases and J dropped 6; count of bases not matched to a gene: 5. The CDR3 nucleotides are TGTGCCAGCAGCCTCGGACTAGCGGGATTCAATGAGCAGTTCTTC. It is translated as CASSLGLAGFNEQFF.

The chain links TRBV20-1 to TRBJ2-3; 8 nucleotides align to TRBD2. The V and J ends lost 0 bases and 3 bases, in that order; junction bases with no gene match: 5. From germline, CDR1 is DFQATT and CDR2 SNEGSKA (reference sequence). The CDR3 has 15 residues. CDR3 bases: TGCAGTGCTAGAGATCTGGCGGGAGGAACAGATACGCAGTATTTT. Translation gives CSARDLAGGTDTQYF.

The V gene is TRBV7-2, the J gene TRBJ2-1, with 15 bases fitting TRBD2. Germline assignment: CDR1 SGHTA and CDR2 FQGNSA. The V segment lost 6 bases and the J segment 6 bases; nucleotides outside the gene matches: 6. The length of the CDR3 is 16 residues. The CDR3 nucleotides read TGTGCCAGCAGACAAGGACTAGCGGGAGGGCGCAATGAGCAGTTCTTC. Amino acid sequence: CASRQGLAGGRNEQFF.

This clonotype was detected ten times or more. CDR3 DNA: TGTGCCAGCAGTTTTCCGGGGGGTACGAACACTGAAGCTTTCTTT. This translates into CASSFPGGTNTEAFF. The rearrangement uses TRBV12-3 or TRBV12-4 and TRBJ1-1, with D perhaps matching TRBD1 (5 bases). V shed 3 bases and J shed 1 base, with 12 bases lying between them. The CDR3 is 15 residues long.

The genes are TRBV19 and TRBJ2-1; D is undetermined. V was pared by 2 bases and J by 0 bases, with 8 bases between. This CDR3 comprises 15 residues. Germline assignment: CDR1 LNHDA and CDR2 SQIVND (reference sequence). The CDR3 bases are TGTGCCAGTAGTATAACGGCGAACTCCTACAATGAGCAGTTCTTC. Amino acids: CASSITANSYNEQFF.

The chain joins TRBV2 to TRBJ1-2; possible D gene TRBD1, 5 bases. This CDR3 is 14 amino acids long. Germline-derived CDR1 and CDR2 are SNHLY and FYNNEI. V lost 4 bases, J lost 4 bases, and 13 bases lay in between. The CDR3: CASSGQGVTYGYTF. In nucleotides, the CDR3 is TGTGCCAGCAGTGGGCAGGGAGTCACCTATGGCTACACCTTC.

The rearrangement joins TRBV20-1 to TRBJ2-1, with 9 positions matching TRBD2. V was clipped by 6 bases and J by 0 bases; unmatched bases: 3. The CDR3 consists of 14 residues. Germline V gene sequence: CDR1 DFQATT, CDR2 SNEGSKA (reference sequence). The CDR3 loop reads CSALAGSSYNEQFF. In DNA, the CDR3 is TGCAGTGCGCTAGCGGGGAGCTCCTACAATGAGCAGTTCTTC.

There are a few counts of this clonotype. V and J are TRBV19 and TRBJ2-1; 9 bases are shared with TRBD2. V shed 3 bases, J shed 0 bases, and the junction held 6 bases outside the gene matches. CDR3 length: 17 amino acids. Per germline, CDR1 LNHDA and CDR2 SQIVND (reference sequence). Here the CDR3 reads CASSILLAGDSYNEQFF. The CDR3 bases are TGTGCCAGTAGTATCTTATTAGCGGGAGACTCCTACAATGAGCAGTTCTTC.

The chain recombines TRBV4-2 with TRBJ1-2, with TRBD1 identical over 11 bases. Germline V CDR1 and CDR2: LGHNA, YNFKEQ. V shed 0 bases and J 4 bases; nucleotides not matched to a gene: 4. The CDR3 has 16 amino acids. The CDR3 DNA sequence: TGTGCCAGCAGCCAAGAAGGGACAGGGGGTCTCTATGGCTACACCTTC. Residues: CASSQEGTGGLYGYTF.

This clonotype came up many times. In DNA, the CDR3 is TGTGCCAGCAGCTTAGTGGGATTCCGGGATACGCAGTATTTT. It encodes CASSLVGFRDTQYF. The rearrangement joins TRBV7-2 to TRBJ2-3; no reliable D call. The length of the CDR3 is 14 residues. Germline CDR1 reads SGHTA; CDR2 reads FQGNSA. With 1 base removed from V and 6 bases from J, the gap between germline ends came to 11 bases.

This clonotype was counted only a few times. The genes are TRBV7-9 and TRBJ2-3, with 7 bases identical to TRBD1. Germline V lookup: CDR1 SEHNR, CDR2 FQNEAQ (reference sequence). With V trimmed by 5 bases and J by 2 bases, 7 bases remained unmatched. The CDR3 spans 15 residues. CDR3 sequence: CASSPSGQSTDTQYF. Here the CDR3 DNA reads TGTGCCAGCAGCCCCTCGGGACAGTCCACAGATACGCAGTATTTT. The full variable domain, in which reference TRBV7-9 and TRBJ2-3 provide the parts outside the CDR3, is DTGVSQNPRHKITKRGQNVTFRCDPISEHNRLYWYRQTLGQGPEFLTYFQNEAQLEKSRLLSDRFSAERPKGSFSTLEIQRTEQGDSAMYLCASSPSGQSTDTQYFGPGTRLTVL.

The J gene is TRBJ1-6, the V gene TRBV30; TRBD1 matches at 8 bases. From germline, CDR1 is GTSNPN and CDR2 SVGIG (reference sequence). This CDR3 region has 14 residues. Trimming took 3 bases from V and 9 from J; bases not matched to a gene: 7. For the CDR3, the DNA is TGTGCCTGGAGGACAGGGGTACTCCTTTCACCCCTCCACTTT. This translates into CAWRTGVLLSPLHF. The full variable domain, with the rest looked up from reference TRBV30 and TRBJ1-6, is SQTIHQWPATLVQPVGSPLSLECTVEGTSNPNLYWYRQAAGRGLQLLFYSVGIGQISSEVPQNLSASRPQDRQFILSSKKLLLSDSGFYLCAWRTGVLLSPLHFGNGTRLTVT.

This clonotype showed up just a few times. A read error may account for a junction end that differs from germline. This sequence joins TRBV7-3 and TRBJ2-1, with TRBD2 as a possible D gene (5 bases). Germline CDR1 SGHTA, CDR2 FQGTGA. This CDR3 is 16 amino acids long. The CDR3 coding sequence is TGTGCCAGCAGCCTAACGGGGTCCGGGGTTGGGAATGAGCAGTTCTTC. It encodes CASSLTGSGVGNEQFF.

The CDR3 protein is CASSVAGKDNEQFF. The CDR3 nucleotides are TGTGCCAGCAGCGTAGCGGGAAAGGACAATGAGCAGTTCTTC. The V and J genes are TRBV9 and TRBJ2-1; D might be TRBD2 (5 bases). V lost 0 bases, J lost 5 bases, and 9 bases lay in between. The CDR3 spans 14 residues. CDR1 is SGDLS and CDR2 is YYNGEE in the germline V gene.

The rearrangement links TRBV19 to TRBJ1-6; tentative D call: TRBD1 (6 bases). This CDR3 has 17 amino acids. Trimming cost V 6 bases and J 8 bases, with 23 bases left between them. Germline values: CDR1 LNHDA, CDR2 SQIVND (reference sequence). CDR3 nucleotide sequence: TGTGCCAGTAGAGTGACGGGGCTTACAGGGAGGGATTCACCCCTCCACTTT. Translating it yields CASRVTGLTGRDSPLHF.

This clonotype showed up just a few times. The CDR3 sequence is CASLQGAQPQHF. CDR3 coding DNA: TGTGCCAGCCTACAGGGAGCGCAGCCCCAGCATTTT. The rearrangement joins TRBV28 to TRBJ1-5, with a tentative D call TRBD1 (6 bases). From germline, CDR1 is MDHEN and CDR2 SYDVKM. V lost 8 bases and J 7 bases, leaving 12 bases between the germline ends. This CDR3 is built from 12 residues.

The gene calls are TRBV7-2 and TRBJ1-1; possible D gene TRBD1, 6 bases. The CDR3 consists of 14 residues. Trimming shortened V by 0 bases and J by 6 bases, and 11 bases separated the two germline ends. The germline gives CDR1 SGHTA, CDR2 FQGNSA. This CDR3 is CASSLAPGAPEAFF. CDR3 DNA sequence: TGTGCCAGCAGCTTAGCGCCAGGGGCCCCTGAAGCTTTCTTT.

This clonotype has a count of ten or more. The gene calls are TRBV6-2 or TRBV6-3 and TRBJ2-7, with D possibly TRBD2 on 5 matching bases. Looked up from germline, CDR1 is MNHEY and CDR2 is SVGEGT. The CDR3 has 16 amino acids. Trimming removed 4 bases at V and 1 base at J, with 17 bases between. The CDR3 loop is CASSFSGGSWSYEQYV. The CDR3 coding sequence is TGTGCCAGCAGTTTCTCTGGTGGGAGTTGGTCCTACGAGCAGTACGTC.

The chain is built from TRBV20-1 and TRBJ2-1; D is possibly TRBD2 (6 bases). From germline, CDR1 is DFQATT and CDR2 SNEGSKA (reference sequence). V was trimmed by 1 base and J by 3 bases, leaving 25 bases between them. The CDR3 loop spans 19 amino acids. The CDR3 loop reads CSARGGARITTGNYNEQFF. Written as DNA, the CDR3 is TGCAGTGCTAGAGGCGGGGCCCGTATTACCACGGGGAACTACAATGAGCAGTTCTTC.

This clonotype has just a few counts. The CDR3 reads CASNTFRFGTDTQYF. In nucleotides, the CDR3 is TGTGCCAGCAACACTTTTCGTTTCGGCACAGATACGCAGTATTTT. The chain uses TRBV7-9 and TRBJ2-3; D is uncertain. The germline gives CDR1 SEHNR, CDR2 FQNEAQ (reference sequence). The CDR3 runs 15 residues. The V end was cut by 7 bases, the J end by 1 base, with 15 bases between.